The entry below gives a single TCR beta chain sequence along with its context. Its specificity is not known. Using immunoSEQ multiplex PCR, the repertoire was profiled, and TCRdb retains in-frame clones only, with some absent. The sample contains some 110,000 clones, 85% to 95% of which appear only once. This entry is derived from a study of T cell responses to AZD1222 COVID-19 vaccine. Findings and limits, study-wide: Mostly white British, mostly female donors; authors suggested clonal diversity may be underestimated. The study sampled repertoires only after the peak T cell response.

Per germline, CDR1 SGHRS and CDR2 YFSETQ. V lost 6 bases, J lost 0 bases, and 7 bases stayed unmatched. This CDR3 spans 16 amino acids. The TCR was taken from an adult in good health. Sequenced here: peripheral blood, sampled on day 0 of AZD1222 vaccination. The gene calls are TRBV5-1 and TRBJ2-1, with 9 bases fitting TRBD2. DNA for the CDR3: TGCGCCAGCACCATAGCGGGAGCCAGCTCCTACAATGAGCAGTTCTTC. Its protein product is CASTIAGASSYNEQFF.